This TCR beta chain was observed in a study of T cells in women clearing cervical HPV infection. Study observations and caveats: Richness differences could reflect unmeasured T-cell content per sample. CIN3+ cases had significantly higher TCR repertoire richness than controls, but evenness did not differ. TRBV6-7 relative abundance averaged approximately 0.11% in cases and more than 0.15% in controls. It is unknown whether associations predate infection; no effector/memory or HPV-specific sorting.

There are 16 residues in the CDR3. V lost 0 bases to trimming and J lost 3 bases, with 15 bases between them. CDR1 is ENHRY and CDR2 is SYGVKD in the germline V gene. Profiling relied on immunoSEQ multiplex PCR, and the TCRdb table lists in-frame clones only, not all of them. This sample's table reports more than 40,000 clones. Of note for this clone: Its antigen is currently unknown. The read is 3 residues too short to cover the CDR3 end, so that end is filled in from the germline J gene.

V gene TRBV10-3 combines with J gene TRBJ2-7; perhaps TRBD1 as D (5 bases). The sequenced sample consisted of blood buffy coat. The source is a woman aged 18 to 75 with a cervical HPV16 infection that either progressed to CIN3+ or cleared (not recorded which). The sequenced CDR3 bases are TGTGCCATCAGTGAGTCGGGGCACGGCGGTAGCTACGAG. It specifies CAISESGHGGSYE. The complete CDR3 reads CAISESGHGGSYEQYF.